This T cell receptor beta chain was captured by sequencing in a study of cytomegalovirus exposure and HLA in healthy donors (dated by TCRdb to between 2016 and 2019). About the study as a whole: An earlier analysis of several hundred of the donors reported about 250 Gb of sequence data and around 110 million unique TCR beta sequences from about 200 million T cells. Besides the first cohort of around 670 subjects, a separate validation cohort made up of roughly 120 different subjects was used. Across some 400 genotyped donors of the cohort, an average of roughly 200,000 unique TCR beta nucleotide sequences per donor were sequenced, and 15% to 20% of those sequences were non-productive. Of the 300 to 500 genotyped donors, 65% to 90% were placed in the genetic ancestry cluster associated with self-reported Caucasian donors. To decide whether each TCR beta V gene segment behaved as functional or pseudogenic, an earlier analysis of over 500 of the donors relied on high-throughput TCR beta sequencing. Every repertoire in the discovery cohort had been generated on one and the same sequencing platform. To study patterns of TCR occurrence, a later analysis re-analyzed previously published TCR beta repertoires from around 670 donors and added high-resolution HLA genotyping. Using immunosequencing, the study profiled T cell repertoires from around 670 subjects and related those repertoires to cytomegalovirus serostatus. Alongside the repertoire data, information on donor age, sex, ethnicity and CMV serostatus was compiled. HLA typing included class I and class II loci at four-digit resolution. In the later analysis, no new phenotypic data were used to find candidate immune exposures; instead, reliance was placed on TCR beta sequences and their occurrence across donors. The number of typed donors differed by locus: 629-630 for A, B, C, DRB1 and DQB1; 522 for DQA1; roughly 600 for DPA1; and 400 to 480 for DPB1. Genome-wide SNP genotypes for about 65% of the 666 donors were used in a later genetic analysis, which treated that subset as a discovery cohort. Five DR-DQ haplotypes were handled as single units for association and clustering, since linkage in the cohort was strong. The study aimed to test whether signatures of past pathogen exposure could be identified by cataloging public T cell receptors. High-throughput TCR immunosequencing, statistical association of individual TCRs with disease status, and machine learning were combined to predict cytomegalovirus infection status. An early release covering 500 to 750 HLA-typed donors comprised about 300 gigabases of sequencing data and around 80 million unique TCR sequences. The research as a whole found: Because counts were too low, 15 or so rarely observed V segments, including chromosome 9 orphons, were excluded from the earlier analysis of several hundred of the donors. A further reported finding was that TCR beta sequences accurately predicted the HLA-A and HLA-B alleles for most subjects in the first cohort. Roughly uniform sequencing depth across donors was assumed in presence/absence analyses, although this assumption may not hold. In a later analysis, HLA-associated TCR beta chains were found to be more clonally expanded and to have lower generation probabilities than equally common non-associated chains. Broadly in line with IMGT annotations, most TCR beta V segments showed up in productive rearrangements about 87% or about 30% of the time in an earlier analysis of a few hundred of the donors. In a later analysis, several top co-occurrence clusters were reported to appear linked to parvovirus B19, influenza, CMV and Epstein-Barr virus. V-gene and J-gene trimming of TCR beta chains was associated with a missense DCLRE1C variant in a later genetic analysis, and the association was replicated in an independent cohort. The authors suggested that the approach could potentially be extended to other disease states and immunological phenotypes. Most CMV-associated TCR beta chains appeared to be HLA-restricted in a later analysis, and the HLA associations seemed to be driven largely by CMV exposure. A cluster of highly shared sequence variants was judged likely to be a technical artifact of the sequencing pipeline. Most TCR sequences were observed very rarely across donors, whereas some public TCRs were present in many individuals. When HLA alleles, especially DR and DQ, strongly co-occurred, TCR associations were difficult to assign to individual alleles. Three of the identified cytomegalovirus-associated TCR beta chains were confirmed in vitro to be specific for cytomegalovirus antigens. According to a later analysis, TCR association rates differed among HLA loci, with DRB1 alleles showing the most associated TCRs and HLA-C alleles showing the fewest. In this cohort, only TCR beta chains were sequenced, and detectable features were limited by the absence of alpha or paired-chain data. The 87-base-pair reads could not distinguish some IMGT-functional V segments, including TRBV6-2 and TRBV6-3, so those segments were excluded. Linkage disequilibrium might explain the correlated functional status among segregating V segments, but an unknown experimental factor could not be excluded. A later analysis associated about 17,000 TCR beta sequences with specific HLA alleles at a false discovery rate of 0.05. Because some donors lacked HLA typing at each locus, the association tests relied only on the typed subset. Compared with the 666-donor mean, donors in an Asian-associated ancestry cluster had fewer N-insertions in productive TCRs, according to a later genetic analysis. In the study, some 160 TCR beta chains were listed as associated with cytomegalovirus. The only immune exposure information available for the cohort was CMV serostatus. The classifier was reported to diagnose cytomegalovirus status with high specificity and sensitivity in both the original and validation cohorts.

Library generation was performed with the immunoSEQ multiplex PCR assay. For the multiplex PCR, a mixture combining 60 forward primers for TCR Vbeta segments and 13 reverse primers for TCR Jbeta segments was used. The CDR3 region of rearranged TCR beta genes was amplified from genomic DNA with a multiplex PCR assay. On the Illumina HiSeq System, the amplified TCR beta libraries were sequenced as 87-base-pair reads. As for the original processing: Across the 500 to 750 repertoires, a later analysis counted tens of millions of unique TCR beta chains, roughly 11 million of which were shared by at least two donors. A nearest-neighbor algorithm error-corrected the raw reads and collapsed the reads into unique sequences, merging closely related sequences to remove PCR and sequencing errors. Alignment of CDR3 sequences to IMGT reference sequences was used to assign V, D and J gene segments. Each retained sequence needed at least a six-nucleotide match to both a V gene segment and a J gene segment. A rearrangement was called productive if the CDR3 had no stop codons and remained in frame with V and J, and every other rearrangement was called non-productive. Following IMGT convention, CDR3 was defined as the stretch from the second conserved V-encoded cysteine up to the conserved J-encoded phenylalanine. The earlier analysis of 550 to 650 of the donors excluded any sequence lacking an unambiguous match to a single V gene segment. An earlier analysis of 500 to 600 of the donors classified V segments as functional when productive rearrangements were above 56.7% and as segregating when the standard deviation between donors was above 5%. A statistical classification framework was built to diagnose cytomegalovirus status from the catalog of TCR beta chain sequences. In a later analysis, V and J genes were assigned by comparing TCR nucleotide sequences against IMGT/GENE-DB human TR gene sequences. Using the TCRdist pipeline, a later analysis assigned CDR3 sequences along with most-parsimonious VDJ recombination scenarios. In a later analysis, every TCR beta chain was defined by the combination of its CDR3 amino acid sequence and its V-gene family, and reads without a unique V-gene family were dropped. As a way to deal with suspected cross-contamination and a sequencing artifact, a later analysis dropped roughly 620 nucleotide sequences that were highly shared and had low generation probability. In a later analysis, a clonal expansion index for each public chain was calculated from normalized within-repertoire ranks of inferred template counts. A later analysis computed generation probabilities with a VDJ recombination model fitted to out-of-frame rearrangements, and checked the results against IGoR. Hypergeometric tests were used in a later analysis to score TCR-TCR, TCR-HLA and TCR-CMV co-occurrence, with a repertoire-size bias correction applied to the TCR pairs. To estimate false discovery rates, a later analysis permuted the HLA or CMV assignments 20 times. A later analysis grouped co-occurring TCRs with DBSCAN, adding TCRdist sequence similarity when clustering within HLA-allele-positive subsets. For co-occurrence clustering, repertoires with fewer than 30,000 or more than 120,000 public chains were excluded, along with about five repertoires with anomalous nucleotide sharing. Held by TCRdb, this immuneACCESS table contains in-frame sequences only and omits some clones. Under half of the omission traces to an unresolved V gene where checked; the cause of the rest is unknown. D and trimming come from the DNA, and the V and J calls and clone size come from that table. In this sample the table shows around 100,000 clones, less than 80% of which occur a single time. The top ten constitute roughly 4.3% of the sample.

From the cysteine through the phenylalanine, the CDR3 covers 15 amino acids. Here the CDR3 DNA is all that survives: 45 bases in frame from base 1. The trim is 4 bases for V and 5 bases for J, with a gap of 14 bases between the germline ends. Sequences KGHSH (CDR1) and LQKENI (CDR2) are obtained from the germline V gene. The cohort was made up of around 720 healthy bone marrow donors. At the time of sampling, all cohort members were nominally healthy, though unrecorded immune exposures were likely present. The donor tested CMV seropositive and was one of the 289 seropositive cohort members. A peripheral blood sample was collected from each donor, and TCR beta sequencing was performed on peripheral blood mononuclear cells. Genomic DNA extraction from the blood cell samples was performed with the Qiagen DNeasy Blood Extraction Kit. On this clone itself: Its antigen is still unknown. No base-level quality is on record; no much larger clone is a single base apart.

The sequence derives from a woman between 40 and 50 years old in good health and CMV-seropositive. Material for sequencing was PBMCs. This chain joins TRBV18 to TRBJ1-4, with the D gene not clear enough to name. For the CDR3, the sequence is CASSRVSAGNEKLFF. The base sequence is TGTGCCAGCTCACGGGTTTCGGCAGGAAATGAAAAACTGTTTTTT.